This T cell receptor (beta chain) was obtained from a study of blood T cell repertoires in COVID-19. Across the study: Sites in the United States, Italy and Spain provided acute and convalescent COVID-19 samples.

The CDR3 is made up of 16 amino acids. CDR1 SGHAT and CDR2 FQNNGV come from the germline V gene. V trimming: 5 bases; J trimming: 3 bases; junction bases outside the gene matches: 11. Per the original data handling: Estimation of nucleated cell counts was performed using reference gene primer amplification. Here immunoSEQ multiplex PCR was the method, and the copy in TCRdb shows in-frame clones only, minus some. D and trimming were read from the DNA, whereas the V and J calls and clone size are those reported in that table. The data contain 400,000 or so clones, about 91% of them singletons. This sequence joins TRBV11-2 and TRBJ2-7; TRBD1 matches at 9 bases. The source material was peripheral blood. The receptor's source is a woman between 40 and 50 years old with COVID-19, enrolled during active disease. The CDR3 nucleotides are TGTGCCAGCAGCCACTATAACAGGGGGCCGGTCTACGAGCAGTACTTC. Translating gives CASSHYNRGPVYEQYF.